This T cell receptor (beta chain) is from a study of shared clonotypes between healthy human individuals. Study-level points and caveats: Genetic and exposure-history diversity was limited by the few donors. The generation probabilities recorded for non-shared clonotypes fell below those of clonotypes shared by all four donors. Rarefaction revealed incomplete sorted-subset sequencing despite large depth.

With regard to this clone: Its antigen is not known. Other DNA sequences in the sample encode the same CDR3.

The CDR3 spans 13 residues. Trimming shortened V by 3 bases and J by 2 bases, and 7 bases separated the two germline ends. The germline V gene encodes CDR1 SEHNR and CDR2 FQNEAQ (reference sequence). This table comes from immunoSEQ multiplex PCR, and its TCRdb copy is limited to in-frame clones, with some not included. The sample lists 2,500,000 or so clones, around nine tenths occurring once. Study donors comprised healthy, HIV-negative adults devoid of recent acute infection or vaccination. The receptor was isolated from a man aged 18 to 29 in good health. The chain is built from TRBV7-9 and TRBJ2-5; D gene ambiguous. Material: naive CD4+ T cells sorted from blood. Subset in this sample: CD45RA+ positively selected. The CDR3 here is CASSFGGQETQYF. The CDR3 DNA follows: TGTGCCAGCAGCTTCGGTGGACAAGAGACCCAGTACTTC.